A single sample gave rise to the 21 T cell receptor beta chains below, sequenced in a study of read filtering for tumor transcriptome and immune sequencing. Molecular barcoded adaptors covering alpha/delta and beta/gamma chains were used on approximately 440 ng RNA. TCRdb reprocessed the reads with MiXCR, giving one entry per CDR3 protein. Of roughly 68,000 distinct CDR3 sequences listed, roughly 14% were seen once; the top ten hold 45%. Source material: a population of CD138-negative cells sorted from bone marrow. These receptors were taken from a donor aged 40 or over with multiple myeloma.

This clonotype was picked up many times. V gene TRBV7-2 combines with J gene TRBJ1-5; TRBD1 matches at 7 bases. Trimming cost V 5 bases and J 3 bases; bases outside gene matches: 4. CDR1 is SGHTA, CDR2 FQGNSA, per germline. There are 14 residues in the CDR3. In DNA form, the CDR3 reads TGTGCCAGCAGCCGTGACAGGGCCAATCAGCCCCAGCATTTT. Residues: CASSRDRANQPQHF.

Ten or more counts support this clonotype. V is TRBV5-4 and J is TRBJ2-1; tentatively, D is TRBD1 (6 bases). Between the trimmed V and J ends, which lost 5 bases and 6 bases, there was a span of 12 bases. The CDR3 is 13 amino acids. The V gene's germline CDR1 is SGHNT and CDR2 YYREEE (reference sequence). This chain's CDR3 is CASRLNRANEQFF. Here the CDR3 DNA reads TGTGCCAGCAGACTGAACAGGGCCAATGAGCAGTTCTTC.

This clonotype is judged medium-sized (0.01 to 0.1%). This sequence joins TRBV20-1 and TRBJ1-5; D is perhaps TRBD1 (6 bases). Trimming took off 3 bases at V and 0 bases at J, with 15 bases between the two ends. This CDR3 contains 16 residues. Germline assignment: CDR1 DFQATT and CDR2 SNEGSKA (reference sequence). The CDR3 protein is CSASVPGAPSNQPQHF. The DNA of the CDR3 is TGCAGTGCTAGTGTTCCGGGGGCCCCTAGCAATCAGCCCCAGCATTTT.

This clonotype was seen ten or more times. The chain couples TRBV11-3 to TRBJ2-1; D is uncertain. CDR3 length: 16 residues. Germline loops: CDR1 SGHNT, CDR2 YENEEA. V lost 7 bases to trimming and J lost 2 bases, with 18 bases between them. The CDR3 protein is CASTSHPSVTYNEQFF. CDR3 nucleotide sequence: TGTGCCAGCACCTCTCACCCTAGTGTCACCTACAATGAGCAGTTCTTC.

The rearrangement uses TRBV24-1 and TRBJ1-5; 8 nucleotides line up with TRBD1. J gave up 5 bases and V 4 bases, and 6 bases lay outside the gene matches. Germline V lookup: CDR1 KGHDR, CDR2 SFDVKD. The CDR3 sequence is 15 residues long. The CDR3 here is CATSDGQGSYQPQHF. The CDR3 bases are TGTGCCACCAGTGACGGACAGGGTTCATATCAGCCCCAGCATTTT.

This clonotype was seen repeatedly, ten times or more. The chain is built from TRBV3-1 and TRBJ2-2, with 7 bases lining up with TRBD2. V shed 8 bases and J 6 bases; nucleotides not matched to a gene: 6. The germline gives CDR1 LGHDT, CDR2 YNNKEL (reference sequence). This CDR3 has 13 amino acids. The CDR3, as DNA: TGTGCCAGCGCCGGGGAGGGGCCCGGGGAGCTGTTTTTT. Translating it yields CASAGEGPGELFF. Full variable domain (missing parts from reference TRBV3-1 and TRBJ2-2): DTAVSQTPKYLVTQMGNDKSIKCEQNLGHDTMYWYKQDSKKFLKIMFSYNNKELIINETVPNRFSPKSPDKAHLNLHINSLELGDSAVYFCASAGEGPGELFFGEGSRLTVL.

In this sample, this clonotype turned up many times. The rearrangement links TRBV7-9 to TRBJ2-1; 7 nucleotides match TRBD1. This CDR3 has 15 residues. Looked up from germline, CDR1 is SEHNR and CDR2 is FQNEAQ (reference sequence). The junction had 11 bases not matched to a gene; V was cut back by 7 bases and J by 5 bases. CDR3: CASNRTRDRDNEQFF. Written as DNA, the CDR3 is TGTGCCAGCAACCGAACTCGAGACAGGGACAATGAGCAGTTCTTC.

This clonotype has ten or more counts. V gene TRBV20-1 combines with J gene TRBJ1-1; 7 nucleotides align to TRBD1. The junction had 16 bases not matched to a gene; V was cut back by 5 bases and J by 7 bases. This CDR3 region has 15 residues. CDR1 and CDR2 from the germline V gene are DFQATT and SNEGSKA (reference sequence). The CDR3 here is CSASGTAMFSYEAFF. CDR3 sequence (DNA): TGCAGTGCTTCCGGGACAGCTATGTTTTCGTATGAAGCTTTCTTT.

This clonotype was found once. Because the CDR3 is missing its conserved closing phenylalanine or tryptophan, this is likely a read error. As DNA, the CDR3 is TGTGCCAGCAGCCCGGGACAGGGGGAGACCCAGTACCTC. Translation: CASSPGQGETQYL. The chain employs TRBV7-2 and TRBJ2-5; the match to TRBD1 covers 10 bases. This CDR3 has 13 residues. Trimming took 5 bases from V and 5 from J; bases not matched to a gene: 2. Germline V gene sequence: CDR1 SGHTA, CDR2 FQGNSA.

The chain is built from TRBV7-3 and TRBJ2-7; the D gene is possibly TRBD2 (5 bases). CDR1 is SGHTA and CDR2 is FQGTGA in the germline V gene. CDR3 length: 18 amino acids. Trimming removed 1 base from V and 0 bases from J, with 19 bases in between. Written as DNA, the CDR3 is TGTGCCAGCAGCTTAAAGCCGCTTGGAGCGGCGAGCTCCTACGAGCAGTACTTC. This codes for CASSLKPLGAASSYEQYF.

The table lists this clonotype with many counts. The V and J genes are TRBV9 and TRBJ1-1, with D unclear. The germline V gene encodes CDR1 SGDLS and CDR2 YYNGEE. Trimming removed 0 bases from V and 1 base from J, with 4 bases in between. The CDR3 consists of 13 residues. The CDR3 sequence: CASSVVRNTEAFF. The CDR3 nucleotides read TGTGCCAGCAGCGTAGTGCGGAACACTGAAGCTTTCTTT.

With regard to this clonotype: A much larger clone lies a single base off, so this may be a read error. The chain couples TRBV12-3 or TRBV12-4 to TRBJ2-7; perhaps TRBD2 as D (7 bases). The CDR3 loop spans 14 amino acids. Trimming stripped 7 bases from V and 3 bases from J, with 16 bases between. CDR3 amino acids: CASNKGGQFYEQYF. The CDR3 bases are TGTGCCAGCAATAAGGGGGGGCAGTTCTACGAGCAGTACTTC.

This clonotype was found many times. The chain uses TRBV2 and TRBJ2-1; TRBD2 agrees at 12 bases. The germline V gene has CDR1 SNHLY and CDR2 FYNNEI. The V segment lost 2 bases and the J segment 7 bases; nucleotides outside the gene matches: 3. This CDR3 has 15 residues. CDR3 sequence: CASSESSGGGNEQFF. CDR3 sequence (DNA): TGTGCCAGCAGTGAATCTAGCGGGGGGGGGAATGAGCAGTTCTTC.

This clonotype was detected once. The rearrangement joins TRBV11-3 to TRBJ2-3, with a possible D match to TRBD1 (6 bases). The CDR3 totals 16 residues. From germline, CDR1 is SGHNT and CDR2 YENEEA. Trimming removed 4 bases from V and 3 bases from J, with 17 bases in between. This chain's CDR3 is CASSSSPGRGTDTQYF. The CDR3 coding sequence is TGTGCCAGCAGCTCCTCCCCAGGCAGGGGAACAGATACGCAGTATTTT.

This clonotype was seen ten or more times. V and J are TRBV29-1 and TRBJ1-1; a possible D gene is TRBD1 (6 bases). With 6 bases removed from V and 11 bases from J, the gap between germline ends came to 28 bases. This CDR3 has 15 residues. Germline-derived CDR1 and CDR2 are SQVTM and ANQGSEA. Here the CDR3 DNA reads TGCAGCGTCCCGCGAGGGGGGGGGACGGCGGCGGCGGCTTTCTTT. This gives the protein CSVPRGGGTAAAAFF.

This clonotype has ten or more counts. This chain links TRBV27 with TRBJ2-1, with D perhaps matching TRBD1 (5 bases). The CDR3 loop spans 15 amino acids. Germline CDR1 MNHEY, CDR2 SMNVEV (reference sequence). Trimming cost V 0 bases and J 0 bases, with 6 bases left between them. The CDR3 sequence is CASSLSRDSYNEQFF. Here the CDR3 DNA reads TGTGCCAGCAGTTTATCCAGGGACTCCTACAATGAGCAGTTCTTC.

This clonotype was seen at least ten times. The CDR3 DNA reads TGCGCCAGCCGTCCGTGGGGATCGCGCACTGAAGCTTTCTTT. As protein: CASRPWGSRTEAFF. This chain joins TRBV5-1 and TRBJ1-1; D gene uncertain. The CDR3 has 14 residues. The germline gives CDR1 SGHRS, CDR2 YFSETQ. Deletions cut 7 bases from V and 4 bases from J, with 17 bases between. The variable domain in full, with the rest retrieved from reference TRBV5-1 and TRBJ1-1, is KAGVTQTPRYLIKTRGQQVTLSCSPISGHRSVSWYQQTPGQGLQFLFEYFSETQRNKGNFPGRFSGRQFSNSRSEMNVSTLELGDSALYLCASRPWGSRTEAFFGQGTRLTVV.

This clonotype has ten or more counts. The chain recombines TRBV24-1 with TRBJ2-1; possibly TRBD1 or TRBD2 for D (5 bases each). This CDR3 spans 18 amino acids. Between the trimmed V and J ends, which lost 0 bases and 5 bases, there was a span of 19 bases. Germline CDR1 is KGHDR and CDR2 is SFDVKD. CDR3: CATSDLVPITPGHNEQFF. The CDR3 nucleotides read TGTGCCACCAGTGATTTGGTCCCAATCACCCCGGGGCACAATGAGCAGTTCTTC.

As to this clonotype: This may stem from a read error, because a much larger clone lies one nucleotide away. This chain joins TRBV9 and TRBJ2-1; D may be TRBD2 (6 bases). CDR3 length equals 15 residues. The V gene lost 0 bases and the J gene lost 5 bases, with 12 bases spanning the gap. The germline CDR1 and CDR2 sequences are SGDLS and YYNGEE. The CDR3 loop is CASSVGWASDNEQFF. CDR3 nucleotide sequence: TGTGCCAGCAGCGTAGGATGGGCTAGCGACAATGAGCAGTTCTTC.

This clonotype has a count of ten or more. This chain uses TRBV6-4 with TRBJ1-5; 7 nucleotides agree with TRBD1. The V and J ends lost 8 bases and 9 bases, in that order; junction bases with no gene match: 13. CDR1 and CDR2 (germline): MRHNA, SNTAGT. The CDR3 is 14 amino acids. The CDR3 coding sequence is TGTGCCAGCCCCAAGACAGGGCCCGGTATGCCCCAGCATTTT. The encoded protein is CASPKTGPGMPQHF.

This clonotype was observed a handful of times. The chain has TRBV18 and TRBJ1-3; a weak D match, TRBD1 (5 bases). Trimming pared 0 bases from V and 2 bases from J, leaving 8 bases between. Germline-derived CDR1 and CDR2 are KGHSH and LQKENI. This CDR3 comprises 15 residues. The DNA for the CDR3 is TGTGCCAGCTCACCACCAGGGGCTACTGGAAACACCATATATTTT. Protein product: CASSPPGATGNTIYF.